Described below is a single T cell receptor beta chain sequence and its context. Germline-derived CDR1 and CDR2 are SNHLY and FYNNEI. Losses at the gene ends were 8 bases for V and 4 bases for J; bases not matched to a gene: 12. The CDR3 contains 17 residues. This sample stems from a study of blood T cell repertoires in COVID-19. Data came from immunoSEQ multiplex PCR; TCRdb stores just in-frame clones and leaves some out. Of hundreds of thousands of clones detected, 87% appear once; the ten largest clones hold about 2%. This chain joins TRBV2 and TRBJ2-5, with 14 bases identical to TRBD2. This sequence originates from a man between 18 and 29 years old with active or convalescent COVID-19. Sequenced input: peripheral blood. The CDR3 DNA sequence: TGTGCCAGCGGTCAGGGACTAGCGGGAGTGATCCCAGAGACCCAGTACTTC. Protein: CASGQGLAGVIPETQYF.